The clone carrying this T cell receptor (beta chain) was recorded many times. The entry originates in a study of metastatic and nonmetastatic thyroid tumors. TCRdb re-analyzed the PCR reads using MiXCR. Among more than 35,000 clones listed, approximately 13% were seen once. The entire patient cohort was treatment-naive prior to thyroid surgery. Germline lookup yields CDR1 SGHRS and CDR2 YFSETQ. V was clipped by 1 base and J by 5 bases, with 12 bases between them. The CDR3 has 14 residues. The source of this sequence is a female donor with papillary thyroid cancer or a benign thyroid nodule (not recorded which). Some clones in this sample may be carry-over from other donors' samples. The rearrangement joins TRBV5-1 to TRBJ1-2; D is ambiguous. The sample consisted of blood. The CDR3 loop reads CASSLQQEGYGYTF. The CDR3 region has the DNA TGCGCCAGCAGCTTGCAGCAGGAGGGATATGGCTACACCTTC.